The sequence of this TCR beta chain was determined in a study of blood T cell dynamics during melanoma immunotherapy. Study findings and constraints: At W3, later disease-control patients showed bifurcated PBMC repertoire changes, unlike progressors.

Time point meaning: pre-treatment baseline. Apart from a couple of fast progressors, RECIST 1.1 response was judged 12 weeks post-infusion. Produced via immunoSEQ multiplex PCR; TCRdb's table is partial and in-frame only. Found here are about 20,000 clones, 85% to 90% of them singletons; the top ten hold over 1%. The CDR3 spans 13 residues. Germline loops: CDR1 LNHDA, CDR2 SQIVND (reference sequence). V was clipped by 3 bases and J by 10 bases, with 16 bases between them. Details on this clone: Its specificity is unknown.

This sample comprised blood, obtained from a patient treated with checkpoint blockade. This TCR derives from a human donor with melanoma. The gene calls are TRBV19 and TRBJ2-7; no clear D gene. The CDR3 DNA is TGTGCCAGTAGTATTGGTCCCCTCAGACCACAGTACTTC. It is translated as CASSIGPLRPQYF.